Presented here are 7 T cell receptor beta chains from one specimen sequenced in a study of T cell responses to AZD1222 COVID-19 vaccine. The table came from immunoSEQ multiplex PCR; TCRdb's copy has only in-frame clones and leaves some out. The sample gives 150,000 to 200,000 clones, 80% to 95% of which show up once; around 9.3% is in the top ten. The material sequenced was peripheral blood, taken on day 0 of AZD1222 vaccination. These receptors were collected from an adult in good health.

V is TRBV12-3 or TRBV12-4 and J is TRBJ1-2; D is possibly TRBD1 (6 bases). The length of the CDR3 is 12 residues. Deletions cut 5 bases from V and 11 bases from J, with 15 bases between. The CDR3 spells CASSTTRGKYTF. CDR3 coding DNA: TGTGCCAGCAGTACCACGAGGGGGAAGTACACCTTC.

The chain recombines TRBV19 with TRBJ1-1; D is uncertain. Germline lookup yields CDR1 LNHDA and CDR2 SQIVND (reference sequence). Trimming took 5 bases from V and 1 from J, leaving 14 bases between them. The CDR3 spans 15 residues. CDR3 sequence: CASSLQTLGNTEAFF. CDR3 nucleotide sequence: TGTGCCAGTAGTCTGCAGACCCTGGGGAACACTGAAGCTTTCTTT.

The genes are TRBV7-2 and TRBJ1-5; D not resolved. This CDR3 has 14 residues. The V and J ends lost 2 bases and 4 bases respectively, with 9 bases between them. Germline V gives CDR1 SGHTA, CDR2 FQGNSA. CDR3 nucleotide sequence: TGTGCCAGCAGCTTAAACGGGATTAATCAGCCCCAGCATTTT. The encoded protein is CASSLNGINQPQHF.

The chain recombines TRBV3-1 (or the pseudogene TRBV3-2) with TRBJ1-1; D is possibly TRBD1 (6 bases). The V end was cut by 1 base, the J end by 1 base, with 13 bases between. The germline V gene encodes CDR1 LGHDT and CDR2 YNNKEL (reference sequence). The CDR3 length is 16 residues. This CDR3 is CASSQVGNRANTEAFF. The CDR3 region has the DNA TGTGCCAGCAGCCAAGTGGGGAACAGGGCGAACACTGAAGCTTTCTTT.

V is TRBV5-1 and J is TRBJ2-7; 7 positions agree with TRBD1. The CDR3 runs 13 residues. Germline lookup yields CDR1 SGHRS and CDR2 YFSETQ. Trimming cost V 3 bases and J 3 bases; bases outside gene matches: 3. CDR3 protein: CASSWGQYYEQYF. CDR3 coding DNA: TGCGCCAGCAGCTGGGGACAGTACTACGAGCAGTACTTC.

The chain's CDR3 is CASSFGPLSGKTYEQYV. DNA for the CDR3: TGTGCCAGCAGCTTCGGCCCCCTTTCGGGCAAAACCTACGAGCAGTACGTC. The chain recombines TRBV5-6 with TRBJ2-7; D is undetermined. The CDR3 is 17 amino acids. The V end lost 2 bases, the J end lost 2 bases, and 20 bases lay between the germline ends. CDR1 is SGHDT, CDR2 YYEEEE, per germline.

CDR3 DNA: TGTGCCAGCAGCCAAGATGGGAGGGTAGCTCTGCCCCGGGGGTACAATGAGCAGTTCTTC. It specifies CASSQDGRVALPRGYNEQFF. The V and J genes are TRBV3-1 (or the pseudogene TRBV3-2) and TRBJ2-1; TRBD2 matches at 7 bases. CDR1 and CDR2 from the germline V gene are LGHDT and YNNKEL (reference sequence). The V gene end was trimmed by 0 bases and the J gene end by 4 bases; junction bases not matched to a gene: 18. The CDR3 is made up of 20 amino acids.